The 16 T cell receptor beta chains given below trace back to one sample, sequenced in a study of chemoradiotherapy in HPV16-positive cancers. Sequenced by immunoSEQ multiplex PCR; TCRdb stores in-frame clones only, minus some. The data show tens of thousands of clones, with 93% seen just once and about a sixth held by the top ten. The source material was blood, sampled from a patient who underwent chemoradiotherapy. The receptor source for this set is a human donor with HPV-associated anogenital cancer.

This clone was recorded once. The V and J genes are TRBV7-9 and TRBJ2-3; D remains unclear. With 6 bases removed from V and 0 bases from J, the gap between germline ends came to 13 bases. The CDR3 is made up of 15 amino acids. Germline lookup yields CDR1 SEHNR and CDR2 FQNEAQ (reference sequence). The CDR3 region is CASSAIGPSTDTQYF. Here the CDR3 DNA reads TGTGCCAGCAGTGCCATAGGCCCTAGCACAGATACGCAGTATTTT.

This chain connects TRBV7-8 to TRBJ2-7, with a weak D call TRBD2 (6 bases). This CDR3 region has 14 residues. V lost 5 bases and J lost 2, with 13 bases in between. Germline V gene sequence: CDR1 SGHVS, CDR2 FQNEAQ. CDR3 loop: CASSPRIAAYEQYF. CDR3 DNA sequence: TGTGCCAGCAGCCCTAGAATAGCGGCCTACGAGCAGTACTTC.

The J gene is TRBJ2-7, the V gene TRBV5-1, with TRBD1 matching 10 bases. V was pared by 4 bases and J by 5 bases, with 9 bases of the junction left unmatched. CDR3 length: 15 residues. Germline loops: CDR1 SGHRS, CDR2 YFSETQ. As DNA, the CDR3 is TGCGCCAGCAGCCGAACCGGGACAGGGGTCGACGAGCAGTACTTC. Encoded protein: CASSRTGTGVDEQYF.

V usage is TRBV18 and J usage is TRBJ2-5; 12 bases are shared with TRBD1. There are 15 residues in the CDR3. Germline CDR1 KGHSH, CDR2 LQKENI. Losses at the gene ends were 2 bases for V and 6 bases for J; bases not matched to a gene: 4. CDR3 sequence: CASSPGTGGRKTQYF. The CDR3 region has the DNA TGTGCCAGCTCACCAGGGACAGGGGGCAGGAAGACCCAGTACTTC.

The chain uses TRBV4-1 and TRBJ1-4; 9 bases fit TRBD1. Germline-derived CDR1 and CDR2 are MGHRA and YSYEKL. The V gene end was trimmed by 1 base and the J gene end by 3 bases; junction bases not matched to a gene: 6. The CDR3 contains 17 residues. CDR3 in amino acids: CASSQADRGRPNEKLFF. The CDR3 DNA follows: TGCGCCAGCAGCCAAGCGGACAGGGGAAGACCTAATGAAAAACTGTTTTTT.

This clone was found once. The genes are TRBV2 and TRBJ1-2; the D is unclear. The CDR3 extends over 15 amino acids. The V and J ends lost 2 bases and 0 bases respectively, with 10 bases between them. The germline V gene encodes CDR1 SNHLY and CDR2 FYNNEI. CDR3 DNA: TGTGCCAGCAGTGAAATACGGAGATCTAACTATGGCTACACCTTC. Amino acid sequence: CASSEIRRSNYGYTF.

The rearrangement links TRBV9 to TRBJ2-1; D uncertain. The V and J ends lost 3 bases and 1 base respectively, with 8 bases between them. The CDR3 totals 14 residues. Germline V lookup: CDR1 SGDLS, CDR2 YYNGEE. The chain's CDR3 is CASSGRASYNEQFF. The CDR3 DNA is TGTGCCAGCAGCGGACGCGCGTCCTACAATGAGCAGTTCTTC.

This sequence joins TRBV6-6 and TRBJ2-3; D not resolved. This CDR3 region has 13 residues. CDR1 is MNHNY and CDR2 is SVGAGI in the germline V gene (reference sequence). V was shortened by 2 bases and J by 2 bases, with 5 bases between the two germline ends. The CDR3: CASSYRATDTQYF. The CDR3 DNA reads TGTGCCAGCAGTTACAGGGCCACAGATACGCAGTATTTT.

The chain is built from TRBV2 and TRBJ1-5, with D perhaps TRBD1 (6 bases). CDR1 and CDR2 (germline): SNHLY, FYNNEI. V was clipped by 6 bases and J by 4 bases, with 13 bases between them. The CDR3 has 14 amino acids. The CDR3: CASSQRTANQPQHF. The CDR3 bases are TGTGCCAGCAGCCAGAGGACAGCTAATCAGCCCCAGCATTTT. Complete variable domain (other parts from reference TRBV2 and TRBJ1-5): EPEVTQTPSHQVTQMGQEVILRCVPISNHLYFYWYRQILGQKVEFLVSFYNNEISEKSEIFDDQFSVERPDGSNFTLKIRSTKLEDSAMYFCASSQRTANQPQHFGDGTRLSIL.

This clone was observed a single time. The CDR3 is CASTQGWGNQPQHF. In DNA form, the CDR3 reads TGTGCCAGTACTCAGGGTTGGGGCAATCAGCCCCAGCATTTT. This rearrangement joins TRBV19 to TRBJ1-5, with a tentative D call TRBD1 (5 bases). Trimming took off 7 bases at V and 2 bases at J, with 12 bases between the two ends. This CDR3 has 14 residues. Germline CDR1 LNHDA, CDR2 SQIVND (reference sequence).

This rearrangement joins TRBV6-6 to TRBJ1-5; 8 bases map to TRBD1. V lost 7 bases and J lost 6; bases outside the gene matches: 5. This CDR3 comprises 13 residues. Germline CDR1 and CDR2: MNHNY and SVGAGI (reference sequence). DNA of the CDR3: TGTGCCAGCACCCCAGGGGGCCGTCAGCCCCAGCATTTT. This encodes CASTPGGRQPQHF.

The V call is TRBV2, the J call TRBJ1-1, with 7 bases aligning to TRBD1. CDR1 and CDR2 from the germline V gene are SNHLY and FYNNEI. The V segment lost 5 bases and the J segment 1 base; nucleotides outside the gene matches: 4. The CDR3 is made up of 14 amino acids. The CDR3 bases are TGTGCCAGCAGTCTTGACAGGGAGAACACTGAAGCTTTCTTT. Amino acid sequence: CASSLDRENTEAFF.

V is TRBV10-3 and J is TRBJ2-5, with 9 bases matching TRBD1. V dropped 4 bases and J dropped 5; count of bases not matched to a gene: 8. The CDR3 loop spans 15 amino acids. CDR1 ENHRY and CDR2 SYGVKD come from the germline V gene. This CDR3 is CAISGGTGIQETQYF. CDR3 DNA sequence: TGTGCCATCAGTGGTGGGACAGGGATACAGGAGACCCAGTACTTC.

The chain uses TRBV7-3 and TRBJ2-3; 8 bases line up with TRBD2. Germline assignment: CDR1 SGHTA and CDR2 FQGTGA. The CDR3 extends over 20 amino acids. Trimming took 0 bases from V and 0 from J; bases not matched to a gene: 14. In DNA, the CDR3 is TGTGCCAGCAGCTTAACGGGTGGTTGGCAGCGGGGGACTAGCACAGATACGCAGTATTTT. Its translation is CASSLTGGWQRGTSTDTQYF.

The count of this clone is one. The rearrangement uses TRBV19 and TRBJ1-5; TRBD1 aligns across 10 bases. Per the germline V gene, CDR1 is LNHDA and CDR2 is SQIVND (reference sequence). J gave up 5 bases and V 4 bases, and 8 bases lay outside the gene matches. The CDR3 runs to 16 residues. CDR3 protein: CASSTEPGQGHQPQHF. CDR3 sequence (DNA): TGTGCCAGTAGTACCGAACCGGGACAGGGGCATCAGCCCCAGCATTTT.

CDR3 sequence reads: CASRQSGNQETQYF. CDR3 bases: TGTGCCAGCCGTCAATCAGGAAACCAAGAGACCCAGTACTTC. The chain has TRBV25-1 and TRBJ2-5, with D unclear. CDR1 is MGHDK, CDR2 SYGVNS, per germline. CDR3 length: 14 residues. Trimming took 8 bases from V and 0 from J, leaving 13 bases between them.